The text below deals with one T cell receptor beta chain. The antigen it binds to is not known. No much larger clone exists at a distance of one base, and base qualities are not known. The CDR3 starts with the cysteine, ends with the phenylalanine, and has 13 residues. Of the read, only the CDR3 DNA is kept; its 39 bases are in frame from base 1. CDR1 and CDR2 were assigned from the germline V gene as LGHNT and FRNRAP. A distance of 11 bases separates the germline ends of V and J, which lose 5 bases and 3 bases respectively. This record belongs to a study of blood T cell repertoires in COVID-19 (dated by TCRdb to about 2020). With respect to the entire study: Collaborator samples came from the United States, Italy and Spain and covered acute and convalescent phases of COVID-19. The prospective study material was composed of cDNA or gDNA derived from T cells, B-cell-depleted T cells, or PBMCs. Deeply sampled blood TCRbeta repertoires from subjects exposed to, actively infected with, or recovered from COVID-19 were included in the dataset. The repertoires were released in a freely available public database intended as a resource for research on the immune response to SARS-CoV-2. Samples came from the ongoing ImmuneRACE study (first 160 participants) plus 1,254 subjects from 6 global collaborators. The sample metadata nearly always contained a de-identified subject ID, COVID-19 status, age in years and sex. Where available, HLA class I and class II types were taken from metadata supplied by the sample provider and were not determined by assay-based typing.

Whole blood was collected in K2EDTA tubes by collaborating institutions according to the institutions' own protocols. For TCRbeta analysis, collaborators shipped samples in one of three forms: frozen whole blood, isolated PBMCs, or DNA extracted from either of those sample types. The study at large found these results: How much clinical and demographic metadata was included differed by source and by participant, and the metadata was provided uncurated.

TCRbeta CDR3 regions were amplified from genomic DNA using the immunoSEQ Assay, a bias-controlled multiplex PCR. As for the original processing: The number of nucleated cells in each sample was estimated from the amplification of reference gene primers within the assay. To quantify the absolute abundance of each unique TCRbeta CDR3 rearrangement, sequence reads were collapsed and filtered. Productive Simpson clonality was computed per sample as the square root of Simpson's diversity index over productive rearrangements. Entries here come from immuneACCESS through TCRdb and include only in-frame sequences with V and J called. Some clones fail to appear in such tables; in the studies checked, an unresolved V gene covers under half of the shortfall, and the cause of the remainder is unknown. V and J calls and clone size follow that table, whereas D and trimming were derived from the DNA. For this sample the table gives more than 65,000 clones, of which 65% to 85% were detected only once. The ten most abundant clones make up approximately 5.8% of the sample.

The receptor was isolated from a man in his fifties or sixties with active or convalescent COVID-19. Sequencing was done on a sample of peripheral blood. The chain is made from TRBV12-5 and TRBJ2-7; TRBD1 is perhaps the D gene, given 5 matching bases. The CDR3 reads CASGRDRIYEQYF. The DNA sequence reads TGTGCTAGTGGTCGTGACAGAATCTACGAGCAGTACTTC.